The clone carrying this TCR beta chain was observed at least ten times. Its specificity is unknown. These data belong to a study of human T cells and chemical hapten exposure. Study conclusions and caveats: Controls formed significantly fewer large CDR3 similarity clusters than expanded TCRs did. TCRs whose frequency exceeded 1 in 1000 remained the same following DPC sensitization.

TCRdb re-derived calls from the RACE reads in MiXCR, one entry per CDR3 protein. The table records tens of thousands of distinct CDR3 sequences, 10% to 15% of them present only once. Germline CDR1 is SQVTM and CDR2 is ANQGSEA. The junction had 10 bases not matched to a gene; V was cut back by 5 bases and J by 6 bases. CDR3 length equals 16 residues. This sample's time point: patch test 3, about 24 weeks after DPC sensitization. As for treatment: therapeutic diphenylcyclopropenone sensitization with weekly scalp DPC. Non-pregnant alopecia patients aged 18 to 70, suitable for DPC therapy. The chain links TRBV29-1 to TRBJ2-2, with 12 bases fitting TRBD2. The receptor's source is a woman aged 50 to 60 with alopecia areata. Some clones in this sample may be carry-over from other donors' samples. Sequences were derived from whole blood, sampled in connection with sensitization to the hapten diphenylcyclopropenone (DPC). The chain's CDR3 is CSVSLGLAGRSGELFF. DNA of the CDR3: TGCAGCGTTTCCCTCGGACTAGCGGGAAGATCCGGGGAGCTGTTTTTT.